The 5 T cell receptor beta chains in this list originate from one sample, sequenced in a study of CXCR3-negative and CXCR3-positive naive CD8 T cells (dated by TCRdb to between 2018 and 2020). The listed sequencing device is NextSeq 550. The Human TCR Profiling Kit (MiLaboratory) was used to make UMI-labeled 5' RACE TRB cDNA libraries. The reads underwent TCRdb reprocessing, giving one record for each CDR3 protein sequence and no DNA. This sample's table lists 65,000 to 75,000 distinct CDR3 sequences. About 1.5% of the sample goes to the ten largest clones. Material: naive CXCR3- CD8+ T cells from blood. The cell subset or site label for this specimen denotes: CD45RO-CCR7+CD27+CD95- naive CD8+ T cells lacking CXCR3 (TNR3-). The receptor set was obtained from a human donor in good health. Some clones in this sample may be carry-over from other donors' samples.

The chain joins TRBV7-9 to TRBJ2-5. The germline CDR1 and CDR2 sequences are SEHNR and FQNEAQ (reference sequence). CDR3 length: 13 residues. CDR3 in amino acids: CASSLSEDETQYF.

This chain connects TRBV7-9 to TRBJ1-2. The CDR3 loop spans 15 amino acids. From germline, CDR1 is SEHNR and CDR2 FQNEAQ (reference sequence). The CDR3 sequence is CASSLVGQRYYGYTF.

V is TRBV7-6 and J is TRBJ2-2; the TCRdb D gene call, TRBD1, has no DNA to confirm it. Germline CDR1 SGHVS, CDR2 FNYEAQ. The CDR3 loop spans 15 amino acids. The CDR3 sequence: CASSLGWTGTGELFF.

This chain joins TRBV29-1 and TRBJ2-7; the TRBD2 assignment by TCRdb is unverifiable without DNA. CDR3 size: 13 residues. Germline values: CDR1 SQVTM, CDR2 ANQGSEA. This chain's CDR3 is CSAEAGAGNEQYF.

The chain joins TRBV5-5 to TRBJ2-7. Germline V gene lookup returns CDR1 SGHKS and CDR2 YYEKEE (reference sequence). This CDR3 has 13 residues. CDR3 region: CASSLWGSYEQYF.